These T cell receptor beta chains were read from a single sample in a study of identical twins. TCRdb itself ran the 5' RACE reads through MiXCR, one entry per CDR3 protein. The data hold approximately 500,000 distinct CDR3 sequences, with approximately 24% observed a single time. These data were also filed under a second study, of T cells expressing NK-cell markers.

The sample comprised CD4+ T cells sorted from blood. Receptors were obtained from a woman between 18 and 29 years old in good health. CDR3s include the opening cysteine and the closing phenylalanine or tryptophan. The order of the fields is CDR3 DNA, CDR3 protein, clone size, V gene, D gene, J gene. A D gene is named only where the DNA matches it firmly. Size is stated for part of the rows, as once, few or many counts, or as a class when the clone is expanded.

DNA: TGTGCCAGCAGTCCACGGACAGGGCACACCGGGGAGCTGTTTTTT
CDR3: CASSPRTGHTGELFF
size: few
V: TRBV27
D: TRBD1
J: TRBJ2-2

DNA: TGCAGCGTCGGGACTAGCGGGGGGAGCTCCTACAATGAGCAGTTCTTC
CDR3: CSVGTSGGSSYNEQFF
size: many
V: TRBV29-1
D: TRBD2
J: TRBJ2-1

DNA: TGTGCCAGCAGTCTGACTAGCGGGTTCACAGATACGCAGTATTTT
CDR3: CASSLTSGFTDTQYF
size: .
V: TRBV12-3/TRBV12-4
D: TRBD2
J: TRBJ2-3

DNA: TGTGCCAGCAGCCCCCTTAAAGGGGAAAAACTGTTTTTT
CDR3: CASSPLKGEKLFF
size: .
V: TRBV5-5
D: .
J: TRBJ1-4

DNA: TGCAGTGGTCGCATGAGCGGGGGTGAGCAGTACTTC
CDR3: CSGRMSGGEQYF
size: .
V: TRBV20-1
D: TRBD2
J: TRBJ2-7

DNA: TGTGCCAGCAGGACAGGGGGAGCGACTGAAGCTTTCTTT
CDR3: CASRTGGATEAFF
size: .
V: TRBV6-2/TRBV6-3
D: TRBD1
J: TRBJ1-1

DNA: TGTGCCTGGAAACCCCACCGGGGAGGGGGGGACGAAAAACTGTTTTTT
CDR3: CAWKPHRGGGDEKLFF
size: many
V: TRBV30
D: .
J: TRBJ1-4

DNA: TGTGCCAGCAGCATCGCCGGGACTAGCGGGGAATACAATGAGCAGTTCTTC
CDR3: CASSIAGTSGEYNEQFF
size: .
V: TRBV7-2
D: TRBD2
J: TRBJ2-1

DNA: TGCAGTGCTAGCGGACTAGCGAGCATCAATGAGCAGTTCTTC
CDR3: CSASGLASINEQFF
size: few
V: TRBV20-1
D: TRBD2
J: TRBJ2-1

DNA: TGTGCCAGCAGCTTATCCACAGGGGGACCCCTCCACTTT
CDR3: CASSLSTGGPLHF
size: few
V: TRBV7-9
D: TRBD1
J: TRBJ1-6

DNA: TGTGCCAGCAGTCAGACCGGGGTCGATGAGCAGTTCTTC
CDR3: CASSQTGVDEQFF
size: .
V: TRBV7-7
D: .
J: TRBJ2-1

DNA: TGCAGTGCTAGAGTCATTGGGCGGGAGGAGGAGACCCAGTACTTC
CDR3: CSARVIGREEETQYF
size: few
V: TRBV20-1
D: TRBD2
J: TRBJ2-5

DNA: TGTGCCAGCAGTTTTGCAAGGACTCTCCAAAGGCAGTTCTTC
CDR3: CASSFARTLQRQFF
size: few
V: TRBV12-3/TRBV12-4
D: .
J: TRBJ2-1

DNA: TGTGCCAGCACTCGGACCTACAATGAGCAGTTCTTC
CDR3: CASTRTYNEQFF
size: .
V: TRBV6-2/TRBV6-3
D: .
J: TRBJ2-1

DNA: TGCAGTGCTAGAAACGCGGGGGGGAAGCAGTACTTC
CDR3: CSARNAGGKQYF
size: .
V: TRBV20-1
D: TRBD2
J: TRBJ2-7

DNA: TGCAGTGCCCGGACGAATTCTGTCGATGAGCAGTTCTTC
CDR3: CSARTNSVDEQFF
size: .
V: TRBV20-1
D: .
J: TRBJ2-1

DNA: TGTGCCAGCAGACAGTACCGACTAGCGGGAGTTTCCTACAATGAGCAGTTCTTC
CDR3: CASRQYRLAGVSYNEQFF
size: .
V: TRBV6-1
D: TRBD2
J: TRBJ2-1

DNA: TGTGCCAGCAGTTACTCTCCGGATGCGGCAGATACGCAGTATTTT
CDR3: CASSYSPDAADTQYF
size: .
V: TRBV6-5
D: .
J: TRBJ2-3

DNA: TGTGCCATCAGCGGTACACCCAACACTGAAGCTTTCTTT
CDR3: CAISGTPNTEAFF
size: few
V: TRBV10-3
D: .
J: TRBJ1-1

DNA: TGCGCCAGCAGCATCAAGGCGGGGCGCCGAGTCCCACCAGATACGCAGTATTTT
CDR3: CASSIKAGRRVPPDTQYF
size: .
V: TRBV5-1
D: .
J: TRBJ2-3

DNA: TGTGCCAGCAGCGCCGGCCATGCTAGCGGCTCCTACAATGAGCAGTTCTTC
CDR3: CASSAGHASGSYNEQFF
size: few
V: TRBV9
D: TRBD2
J: TRBJ2-1

DNA: TGTGCCAGCAGTGAGACGGAAGCCTACAATGAGCAGTTCTTC
CDR3: CASSETEAYNEQFF
size: few
V: TRBV5-5
D: .
J: TRBJ2-1

DNA: TGTGCCAGCAGTCCACGTGCTGGTATCTCTGAAGCTTTCTTT
CDR3: CASSPRAGISEAFF
size: .
V: TRBV12-3/TRBV12-4
D: .
J: TRBJ1-1

DNA: TGTGCCAGCAGTTTCTCGGGCAGGGTTAATTCACCCCTCCACTTT
CDR3: CASSFSGRVNSPLHF
size: .
V: TRBV12-3/TRBV12-4
D: .
J: TRBJ1-6

DNA: TGCGCCAGCAGCCCCGGGCAGGGGGGCCGTGGCTACACCTTC
CDR3: CASSPGQGGRGYTF
size: many
V: TRBV5-1
D: TRBD1
J: TRBJ1-2

DNA: TGCGCCAGCAGCCTGGACAACTTCGGGGAGACCCAGTACTTC
CDR3: CASSLDNFGETQYF
size: .
V: TRBV5-1
D: .
J: TRBJ2-5

DNA: TGTGTATGCACTGAAGCTTTCTTT
CDR3: CVCTEAFF
size: few
V: TRBV12-3/TRBV12-4
D: .
J: TRBJ1-1

DNA: TGTGCCAGCAGCCCCCCCAGGACCGATGAGCAGTTCTTC
CDR3: CASSPPRTDEQFF
size: many
V: TRBV7-8
D: .
J: TRBJ2-1

DNA: TGTGCCAGCAGCGCTACTAGCGGACGCACAGATACGCAGTATTTT
CDR3: CASSATSGRTDTQYF
size: few
V: TRBV9
D: TRBD2
J: TRBJ2-3

DNA: TGCAGTGCTAGGGCGCAGGGCCCCACACCCCTCCACTTT
CDR3: CSARAQGPTPLHF
size: .
V: TRBV20-1
D: .
J: TRBJ1-6

DNA: TGCGCCACCCGGACAGGGGAGGTTGGTTCACCCCTCCACTTT
CDR3: CATRTGEVGSPLHF
size: .
V: TRBV5-1
D: TRBD1
J: TRBJ1-6

DNA: TGCAGTGCTAGAGACCCGACTAGCGGGGGGCGCACAGATACGCAGTATTTT
CDR3: CSARDPTSGGRTDTQYF
size: .
V: TRBV20-1
D: TRBD2
J: TRBJ2-3

DNA: TGCGCCAGCAGCTTGGATGGGTTCCCCACAGATACGCAGTATTTT
CDR3: CASSLDGFPTDTQYF
size: few
V: TRBV5-1
D: .
J: TRBJ2-3

DNA: TGTGCCAGCAGATCCTCGGGGCGATTGAACACTGAAGCTTTCTTT
CDR3: CASRSSGRLNTEAFF
size: .
V: TRBV11-2
D: .
J: TRBJ1-1

DNA: TGCAGTGCTCCCCTACAGACTAACTATGGCTACACCTTC
CDR3: CSAPLQTNYGYTF
size: .
V: TRBV20-1
D: .
J: TRBJ1-2

DNA: TGTGCCACCAGCATAGACAGGCAAGAGACCCAGTACTTC
CDR3: CATSIDRQETQYF
size: few
V: TRBV15
D: .
J: TRBJ2-5

DNA: TGTGCCAGCAGCTGGGGGGACGGCTACGAGCAGTACTTC
CDR3: CASSWGDGYEQYF
size: .
V: TRBV7-9
D: .
J: TRBJ2-7

DNA: TGTGCCATCAGCGGTAACCTAGCGGGAGGAGGCAATGAGCAGTTCTTC
CDR3: CAISGNLAGGGNEQFF
size: .
V: TRBV10-3
D: TRBD2
J: TRBJ2-1

DNA: TGCGCCAGCAGTGATTGGGGGCTAGCTCGGGGGACCCAGTACTTC
CDR3: CASSDWGLARGTQYF
size: .
V: TRBV10-2
D: .
J: TRBJ2-5

DNA: TGTGCCAGCTCACGCGAGGGGAGCGGTCCAAACATTCAGTACTTC
CDR3: CASSREGSGPNIQYF
size: .
V: TRBV18
D: .
J: TRBJ2-4

DNA: TGTGCCTGGACTCTACAGAACTACGAGCAGTACTTC
CDR3: CAWTLQNYEQYF
size: .
V: TRBV30
D: .
J: TRBJ2-7

DNA: TGCGCCAGCAGTGTTCATAGCTCCTACAATGAGCAGTTCTTC
CDR3: CASSVHSSYNEQFF
size: .
V: TRBV5-1
D: .
J: TRBJ2-1

DNA: TGTGCCAGCAGCACCCGCGTAGTGGCCCACAATGAGCAGTTCTTC
CDR3: CASSTRVVAHNEQFF
size: .
V: TRBV7-2
D: .
J: TRBJ2-1

DNA: TGTGCTAGTGGTTCTGACTTAGGGACTTCTACTTTCTTT
CDR3: CASGSDLGTSTFF
size: few
V: TRBV12-5
D: .
J: TRBJ1-1

DNA: TGTGCCAGCAGCTTAGGGGGACTAGCTGGACAAGAGACCCAGTACTTC
CDR3: CASSLGGLAGQETQYF
size: .
V: TRBV7-3
D: TRBD2
J: TRBJ2-5

DNA: TGTGCCAGCAGTTTAGAACACCACGGCTACGAGCAGTACTTC
CDR3: CASSLEHHGYEQYF
size: .
V: TRBV27
D: .
J: TRBJ2-7

DNA: TGTGCCAGCAGCGGAGCTCCGGTCGGACAGGGAGGTGGCTACACCTTC
CDR3: CASSGAPVGQGGGYTF
size: few
V: TRBV9
D: TRBD1
J: TRBJ1-2

DNA: TGTGCCATCAGCTCCCCCCGTGACAGGGGGTTTCAACTTGGGTCCACAGATACGCAGTATTTT
CDR3: CAISSPRDRGFQLGSTDTQYF
size: .
V: TRBV7-1
D: TRBD1
J: TRBJ2-3

DNA: TGTGCCAGCAGTTATCAGGGTGAAGCTTTCTTT
CDR3: CASSYQGEAFF
size: .
V: TRBV12-3/TRBV12-4
D: .
J: TRBJ1-1

DNA: TGTGCCAGCAGCCAACCTCTCAGGACGGGGCTCCACGAGCAGTACTTC
CDR3: CASSQPLRTGLHEQYF
size: .
V: TRBV12-3/TRBV12-4
D: .
J: TRBJ2-7